This T cell receptor (beta chain) was recovered during a study of blood T cell repertoires in COVID-19 (dated by TCRdb to about 2020). Study-wide context: Collaborator samples came from the United States, Italy and Spain and covered acute and convalescent phases of COVID-19. Samples came from the ongoing ImmuneRACE study (first 160 participants) plus 1,254 subjects from 6 global collaborators. Where HLA class I and class II types were available, the types were taken from metadata supplied by the sample provider, not from assay-based typing. The material from the prospective study consisted of cDNA or gDNA derived from T cells, B-cell-depleted T cells, or PBMCs. The repertoires were made available in a free public database intended to serve as a resource for research on the immune response to SARS-CoV-2. Sample metadata almost always included a de-identified subject ID, COVID-19 status, age in years and sex. Subjects who had been exposed to COVID-19, were actively infected with it, or had recovered from it provided the deeply sampled blood TCRbeta repertoires that made up the dataset. The paper as a whole reports these results and caveats: How much clinical and demographic metadata was included differed by source and by participant, and the metadata was provided uncurated.

A single count supports this clone. Its antigen remains undetermined. Qualities for individual bases were not recorded, and no much larger clone is one base off. One collaborating source in Seattle enrolled patients while the patients were actively infected and followed the patients over time throughout the course of disease. Each collaborating institution followed its own protocols to collect whole blood in K2EDTA tubes. Collaborator samples were shipped for TCRbeta analysis as frozen whole blood, isolated PBMCs, or DNA extracted from either sample type. The immunoSEQ Assay, a bias-controlled multiplex PCR, was used to amplify TCRbeta CDR3 regions from genomic DNA. The published analysis was carried out like this. Nucleated cell counts per sample were estimated from amplification of reference gene primers within the assay. To quantify the absolute abundance of each unique TCRbeta CDR3 rearrangement, sequence reads were collapsed and filtered. For each sample, productive Simpson clonality was calculated as the square root of Simpson's diversity index over productive rearrangements. TCRdb limited this immuneACCESS table to in-frame rearrangements with V and J called. A share of clones is missing; checked studies link under half to unresolved V genes, and the rest is unexplained. From that table come the V and J calls and clone size; the DNA was used to work out D and trimming. This sample has 150,000 or so clones in its table, and around 82% of those were observed once. The top ten hold 0.63% of the sample.

The germline V and J ends show losses of 0 bases and 6 bases respectively, and no gene match explains 6 bases of the junction. Counted from cysteine to phenylalanine, this CDR3 has 15 amino acids. The kept DNA is CDR3 alone, 45 bases in frame from the first base. Per the germline V gene, SGDLS is the CDR1 and YYNGEE is the CDR2. Sequencing input: peripheral blood. This sequence was found in a man between 60 and 75 years old with COVID-19, enrolled during active disease. The chain joins TRBV9 to TRBJ1-5, with TRBD1 matching 7 junction bases. The CDR3 has the sequence CASSVGEGAGQPQHF. The DNA reads TGTGCCAGCAGCGTAGGAGAGGGGGCGGGTCAGCCCCAGCATTTT.